This TCR beta chain was obtained from a study of T cell responses to AZD1222 COVID-19 vaccine. Clones were sequenced by immunoSEQ multiplex PCR, and TCRdb holds only the in-frame ones, with some missing. The repertoire holds 150,000 to 200,000 clones, with more than 75% as singletons. The germline CDR1 and CDR2 sequences are MDHEN and SYDVKM. V lost 7 bases to trimming and J lost 4 bases, with 16 bases between them. The CDR3 has 15 amino acids. This clone occurred once. The receptor's source is an adult in good health. Sequencing was performed on peripheral blood, taken on day 0 of MenACWY control vaccination. The chain joins TRBV28 to TRBJ2-2; a possible D gene is TRBD2 (7 bases). The CDR3 protein is CASTGGGGGTGELFF. DNA for the CDR3: TGTGCCAGCACTGGTGGGGGCGGGGGCACCGGGGAGCTGTTTTTT.